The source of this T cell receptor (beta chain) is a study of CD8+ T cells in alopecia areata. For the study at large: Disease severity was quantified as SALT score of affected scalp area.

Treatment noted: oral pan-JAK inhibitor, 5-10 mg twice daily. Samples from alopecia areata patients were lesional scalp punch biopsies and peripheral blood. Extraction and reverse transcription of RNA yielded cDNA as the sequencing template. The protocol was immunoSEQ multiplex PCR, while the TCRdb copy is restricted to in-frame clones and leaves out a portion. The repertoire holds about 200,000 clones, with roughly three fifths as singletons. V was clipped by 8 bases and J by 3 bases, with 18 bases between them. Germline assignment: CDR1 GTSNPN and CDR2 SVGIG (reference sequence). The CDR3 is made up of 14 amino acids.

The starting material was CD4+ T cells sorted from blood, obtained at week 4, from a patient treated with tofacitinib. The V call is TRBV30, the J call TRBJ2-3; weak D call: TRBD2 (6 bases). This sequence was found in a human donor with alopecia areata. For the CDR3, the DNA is TGTGCCCAATCTGGGGGGTTGAGGACAGATACGCAGTATTTT. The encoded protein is CAQSGGLRTDTQYF.